This T cell receptor beta chain was recovered during a study of blood T cell repertoires in COVID-19. Study information: Acute and convalescent COVID-19 specimens originated in the United States, Italy and Spain. PBMCs, B-cell-depleted T cells, or T cells provided the cDNA or gDNA that made up the material.

In the study's own analysis: Estimation of nucleated cell counts relied on the amplification of reference gene primers. TCRdb's table, derived via immunoSEQ multiplex PCR, lists solely in-frame clones and lacks some. V and J calls and clone size follow that table, whereas D and trimming were derived from the DNA. The sample records roughly 260,000 clones, roughly 84% being singletons. Germline values: CDR1 SGHAT, CDR2 FQNNGV. Trimming shortened V by 2 bases and J by 7 bases, and 24 bases separated the two germline ends. This CDR3 is 17 amino acids long. The sample consisted of peripheral blood. This clonotype was obtained from a young woman with acute or convalescent COVID-19. The chain joins TRBV11-2 to TRBJ2-7; tentatively, D is TRBD1 (5 bases). DNA of the CDR3: TGTGCCAGCAGCTTATCGCAGACAGATTTGATGGCGAGAGAGCAGTACTTC. Its protein product is CASSLSQTDLMAREQYF.